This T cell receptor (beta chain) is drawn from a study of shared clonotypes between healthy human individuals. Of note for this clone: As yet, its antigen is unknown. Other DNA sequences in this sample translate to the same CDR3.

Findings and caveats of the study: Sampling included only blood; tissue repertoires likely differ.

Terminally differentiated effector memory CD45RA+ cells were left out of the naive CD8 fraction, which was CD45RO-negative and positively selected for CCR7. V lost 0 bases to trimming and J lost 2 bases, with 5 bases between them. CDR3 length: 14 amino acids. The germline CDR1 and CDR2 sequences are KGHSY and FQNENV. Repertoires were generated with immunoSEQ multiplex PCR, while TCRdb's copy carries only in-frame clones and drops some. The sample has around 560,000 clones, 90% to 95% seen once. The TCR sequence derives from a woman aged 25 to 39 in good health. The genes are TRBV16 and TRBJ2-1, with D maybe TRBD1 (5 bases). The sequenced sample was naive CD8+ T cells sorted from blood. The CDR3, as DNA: TGTGCCAGCAGCCAATCGGGGCCCTACAATGAGCAGTTCTTC. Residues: CASSQSGPYNEQFF.